The 21 T cell receptor beta chains below were found in one sample sequenced in a study of cytomegalovirus exposure and HLA in healthy donors. Primers: 60 Vbeta forward and 13 Jbeta reverse. Method: immunoSEQ multiplex PCR; TCRdb's copy keeps in-frame clones and lacks some. Among approximately 100,000 clones listed, about 75% were seen once. Specimen: PBMCs. All receptors derive from a man aged 55 to 69 in good health and CMV-seropositive.

The V call is TRBV30, the J call TRBJ2-5; possible D gene TRBD1, 7 bases. The ends were cut back, 4 bases at V and 5 bases at J, with 17 bases in the middle. CDR3 size: 14 residues. Looked up from germline, CDR1 is GTSNPN and CDR2 is SVGIG (reference sequence). The CDR3 DNA follows: TGTGCCTGGAAAACCCCAGGGGGACTGGAGACCCAGTACTTC. This sequence encodes CAWKTPGGLETQYF.

This clone was counted between two and nine times. The rearrangement uses TRBV6-1 and TRBJ1-3; D ambiguous. The CDR3 is 14 amino acids. V gave up 5 bases and J gave up 3 bases, with 11 bases separating them. Per germline, CDR1 MNHNS and CDR2 SASEGT. CDR3 in amino acids: CASSRRNLGNTIYF. For the CDR3, the DNA is TGTGCCAGCAGTCGGCGGAACCTTGGAAACACCATATATTTT.

CDR3 region: CSVEDPEKRVTDTQYF. Written as DNA, the CDR3 is TGCAGCGTTGAAGATCCGGAGAAGAGAGTCACAGATACGCAGTATTTT. This chain links TRBV29-1 with TRBJ2-3, with D unresolved. In germline, CDR1 is SQVTM, CDR2 ANQGSEA. V was cut by 0 bases and J by 2 bases, with 15 bases left in between. The CDR3 has 16 residues.

Comments on this clone: One end of the junction fails to match germline, which may point to a read error. V and J are TRBV7-9 and TRBJ2-5, with D possibly matching TRBD2 (5 bases). CDR3 size: 14 residues. Germline CDR1 is SEHNR and CDR2 is FQNEAQ (reference sequence). In nucleotides, the CDR3 is TGTTCCAGCAGCTTAGCAGCGGACCAAGAGACCCAGTACTTC. It yields the protein CSSSLAADQETQYF.

This clone appeared once. The rearrangement uses TRBV7-2 and TRBJ2-1; D is unresolved. Between the trimmed V and J ends, which lost 7 bases and 9 bases, there was a span of 13 bases. The CDR3 length is 12 residues. Germline lookup yields CDR1 SGHTA and CDR2 FQGNSA. The CDR3 loop reads CASTRRSGEQFF. CDR3 in DNA: TGTGCCAGCACCAGGCGATCAGGTGAGCAGTTCTTC.

This chain links TRBV7-6 with TRBJ2-7; D perhaps matches TRBD1 (5 bases). CDR1 and CDR2 (germline): SGHVS, FNYEAQ. The V and J ends lost 0 bases and 5 bases respectively, with 8 bases between them. This CDR3 is 13 amino acids long. The CDR3 region has the DNA TGTGCCAGCAGCTTAGCCAGGGTCGACGAGCAGTACTTC. Its protein product is CASSLARVDEQYF. Full variable domain (rest looked up from reference TRBV7-6 and TRBJ2-7): GAGVSQSPRYKVTKRGQDVALRCDPISGHVSLYWYRQALGQGPEFLTYFNYEAQQDKSGLPNDRFSAERPEGSISTLTIQRTEQRDSAMYRCASSLARVDEQYFGPGTRLTVT.

The J gene is TRBJ1-2, the V gene TRBV19, with D maybe TRBD1 (5 bases). The length of the CDR3 is 11 residues. Between the trimmed V and J ends, which lost 9 bases and 8 bases, there was a span of 13 bases. The germline V gene encodes CDR1 LNHDA and CDR2 SQIVND (reference sequence). The CDR3 region is CASNQGGGYTF. DNA for the CDR3: TGTGCCAGCAACCAGGGAGGCGGCTACACCTTC.

The chain combines TRBV9 with TRBJ2-7, with D possibly TRBD1 on 6 matching bases. Trimming removed 1 base at V and 7 bases at J, with 21 bases between. Germline V lookup: CDR1 SGDLS, CDR2 YYNGEE. The CDR3 extends over 16 amino acids. This CDR3 reads CASSVFDRPAVSEQYF. The CDR3 coding sequence is TGTGCCAGCAGCGTATTCGACAGGCCGGCAGTGTCGGAGCAGTACTTC.

V and J are TRBV19 and TRBJ1-5, with D unclear. V lost 6 bases, J lost 0 bases, and 15 bases lay in between. CDR3 length: 16 amino acids. Per germline, CDR1 LNHDA and CDR2 SQIVND (reference sequence). The CDR3 sequence: CASRTMGPGSNQPQHF. CDR3 bases: TGTGCCAGTAGAACCATGGGCCCCGGTAGCAATCAGCCCCAGCATTTT.

The chain recombines TRBV7-9 with TRBJ1-6; tentatively, D is TRBD1 (6 bases). The CDR3 contains 15 residues. Germline CDR1 is SEHNR and CDR2 is FQNEAQ (reference sequence). V lost 4 bases and J lost 7, with 14 bases in between. CDR3 bases: TGTGCCAGCAGCTGGGACACGTTACTCAATTCACCCCTCCACTTT. Protein sequence: CASSWDTLLNSPLHF.

This chain links TRBV11-2 with TRBJ1-1; possibly TRBD1 for D (6 bases). V was shortened by 2 bases and J by 0 bases, with 10 bases between the two germline ends. The CDR3 contains 15 residues. Germline V gene data show CDR1 as SGHAT and CDR2 as FQNNGV. DNA for the CDR3: TGTGCCAGCAGCTTACCACAGGGACTGAACACTGAAGCTTTCTTT. As protein: CASSLPQGLNTEAFF. Looking up the rest from reference TRBV11-2 and TRBJ1-1 gives the full variable domain: EAGVAQSPRYKIIEKRQSVAFWCNPISGHATLYWYQQILGQGPKLLIQFQNNGVVDDSQLPKDRFSAERLKGVDSTLKIQPAKLEDSAVYLCASSLPQGLNTEAFFGQGTRLTVV.

J is TRBJ2-7 and V is TRBV5-1; 7 bases match TRBD1. The germline V gene encodes CDR1 SGHRS and CDR2 YFSETQ. Unmatched junction bases numbered 9, after V lost 4 bases and J lost 2 bases. There are 15 residues in the CDR3. DNA of the CDR3: TGCGCCAGCAGCCTTACACCGGGACAGACCTACGAGCAGTACTTC. Translated, it gives CASSLTPGQTYEQYF.

The V gene is TRBV6-5, the J gene TRBJ1-5; 9 bases map to TRBD1. V was pared by 3 bases and J by 5 bases, with 2 bases of the junction left unmatched. CDR3 length equals 14 residues. Germline V gives CDR1 MNHEY, CDR2 SVGAGI. CDR3 sequence: CASSYTGGDQPQHF. The CDR3 DNA is TGTGCCAGCAGTTATACAGGGGGCGATCAGCCCCAGCATTTT.

This clone showed up just a few times. Germline is not matched at one junction end, which may reflect a read error. V usage is TRBV10-1 and J usage is TRBJ2-5; 10 positions agree with TRBD2. The CDR3 extends over 15 amino acids. Germline CDR1 and CDR2: WNHNN and SYGVQD (reference sequence). CDR3: CARSVAGGDAETQYF. CDR3 bases: TGCGCCCGCAGTGTAGCGGGGGGTGATGCAGAGACCCAGTACTTC.

V is TRBV15 and J is TRBJ2-2; TRBD2 aligns across 7 bases. The germline CDR1 and CDR2 sequences are LNHNV and YYDKDF (reference sequence). V lost 2 bases, J lost 5 bases, and 2 bases stayed unmatched. The CDR3 has 14 residues. The CDR3 sequence is CATSRRTRTGELFF. The CDR3 region has the DNA TGTGCCACCAGCAGAAGGACTAGGACCGGGGAGCTGTTTTTT.

CDR3 region: CASSPRLAGGRNEQFF. The DNA of the CDR3 is TGTGCCAGCAGCCCTAGACTAGCGGGGGGGCGCAATGAGCAGTTCTTC. V and J are TRBV7-2 and TRBJ2-1; 14 nucleotides match TRBD2. Per germline, CDR1 SGHTA and CDR2 FQGNSA. Trimming removed 5 bases from V and 6 bases from J; junction bases left unmatched: 6. The CDR3 runs to 16 residues.

This chain connects TRBV19 to TRBJ2-6; the D gene is possibly TRBD1 (6 bases). Germline lookup yields CDR1 LNHDA and CDR2 SQIVND (reference sequence). The CDR3 is 15 amino acids. V shed 7 bases and J shed 0 bases, with 10 bases lying between them. The CDR3 sequence is CASIPTGSGANVLTF. DNA for the CDR3: TGTGCCAGTATTCCGACAGGCTCTGGGGCCAACGTCCTGACTTTC.

This clone was detected only a few times. The rearrangement uses TRBV25-1 and TRBJ2-4; D possibly corresponds to TRBD2 (6 bases). This CDR3 region has 13 residues. Germline loops: CDR1 MGHDK, CDR2 SYGVNS. V gave up 5 bases and J gave up 5 bases, with 10 bases separating them. The CDR3 bases are TGTGCCAGCAGTCTGGGAGGAGAAAACATTCAGTACTTC. Its protein product is CASSLGGENIQYF.

The J gene is TRBJ1-5, the V gene TRBV7-8; 7 bases map to TRBD1. J lost 5 bases, V lost 4 bases, and 8 bases had no gene match. CDR3 size: 15 residues. Germline CDR1 SGHVS, CDR2 FQNEAQ. The CDR3 DNA is TGTGCCAGCAGCTCCGCAGGGGGTCTCGATCAGCCCCAGCATTTT. Residues: CASSSAGGLDQPQHF.

This chain joins TRBV27 and TRBJ2-5; D may be TRBD1 (6 bases). The last part of the DNA fits TRBJ2-7 better; the J call may be wrong. The CDR3 runs to 15 residues. Germline V CDR1 and CDR2: MNHEY, SMNVEV (reference sequence). CDR3 bases: TGTGCCAGCAGTAGGGACACTCGACTATCCTACGAGCAGTACTTC. Its protein is CASSRDTRLSYEQYF.

There are many counts of this clone. The CDR3 spells CASSFPIGGANVLTF. CDR3 coding DNA: TGTGCCAGCAGCTTTCCGATCGGTGGGGCCAACGTCCTGACTTTC. J is TRBJ2-6 and V is TRBV5-4, with unresolved D. The V gene lost 2 bases and the J gene lost 3 bases, with 9 bases spanning the gap. The germline V gene encodes CDR1 SGHNT and CDR2 YYREEE (reference sequence). This CDR3 spans 15 amino acids.